A single sample is the source of the 28 T cell receptor beta chains below, sequenced in a study of low-dose radiotherapy and immunotherapy resistance in tumors (dated by TCRdb to 2021 to 2024). Sequencing was performed on an Illumina HiSeq 2500. To make first-strand cDNA, Superscript III was used along with a set of TRAV- and TRBV-specific primers so that both the TCRalpha and TCRbeta chains were covered. TCRs were amplified with Phusion for 15 to 20 PCR cycles using a constant-region primer together with the adapter attached to the V primers. Using fastp at Q25 and MiXCR, TCRdb reprocessed the public reads and kept productive beta chains. Each record represents a unique CDR3 protein, reported with the most common genes and DNA among its rows. The sample table records more than 90,000 distinct CDR3 sequences; around 20% of these occur just once. The ten top clones hold about 4% of the sample. The time point label, read with the paper, signifies: after trial treatment. The intended sense of this specimen's treatment or condition label: LDRT plus nivolumab, ipilimumab, low-dose cyclophosphamide and aspirin (RACIN trial).

This sample comprised PBMCs, obtained after low-dose radiotherapy plus immunotherapy. The receptors come from a male donor with prostate cancer.

This rearrangement joins TRBV10-1 to TRBJ2-3; 7 bases match TRBD2. There are 14 residues in the CDR3. Germline CDR1 and CDR2: WNHNN and SYGVQD (reference sequence). Losses at the gene ends were 4 bases for V and 3 bases for J; bases not matched to a gene: 4. The CDR3 loop is CASSVERGTDTQYF. The CDR3 DNA follows: TGCGCCAGCAGTGTCGAGCGGGGAACAGATACGCAGTATTTT.

This clonotype was seen ten or more times. Its ends do not fully match the called genes, so a read error is possible. As DNA, the CDR3 is TGCGCCACCCGCCTTGTGGGGGGTTGGGTCTTC. This encodes CATRLVGGWVF. This rearrangement joins TRBV5-1 to TRBJ2-1; TRBD2 might be the D (6 bases). Per the germline V gene, CDR1 is SGHRS and CDR2 is YFSETQ. This CDR3 is 11 amino acids long. Full variable domain (missing parts from reference TRBV5-1 and TRBJ2-1): KAGVTQTPRYLIKTRGQQVTLSCSPISGHRSVSWYQQTPGQGLQFLFEYFSETQRNKGNFPGRFSGRQFSNSRSEMNVSTLELGDSALYLCATRLVGGWVFGPGTRLTVL.

This clonotype has ten or more counts. The chain joins TRBV5-6 to TRBJ2-1; 11 nucleotides match TRBD1. The CDR3 runs 14 residues. From germline, CDR1 is SGHDT and CDR2 YYEEEE. J lost 6 bases, V lost 4 bases, and 3 bases had no gene match. The chain's CDR3 is CASSPGTGGNEQFF. The DNA for the CDR3 is TGTGCCAGCAGCCCCGGGACAGGGGGCAATGAGCAGTTCTTC.

The table lists this clonotype with many counts. The gene calls are TRBV7-2 and TRBJ2-3; TRBD2 matches at 10 bases. The CDR3 extends over 12 amino acids. Germline V lookup: CDR1 SGHTA, CDR2 FQGNSA. This chain's CDR3 is CTSGGTTDTQYF. CDR3 DNA: TGTACTAGCGGGGGGACGACAGATACGCAGTATTTT.

The rearrangement links TRBV29-1 to TRBJ2-7, with 10 bases fitting TRBD2. The CDR3 has 13 residues. CDR1 is SQVTM, CDR2 ANQGSEA, per germline. V shed 5 bases, J shed 3 bases, and the junction held 4 bases outside the gene matches. The CDR3 DNA reads as TGCAGCGTTTGGGAGCGGGAGGGCTACGAGCAGTACTTC. Encoded protein: CSVWEREGYEQYF.

This clonotype was seen at least ten times. The rearrangement uses TRBV11-2 and TRBJ1-2; no clear D. The CDR3 extends over 13 amino acids. Germline V gives CDR1 SGHAT, CDR2 FQNNGV. V was shortened by 5 bases and J by 7 bases, with 14 bases between the two germline ends. The CDR3 is CASSRLVSPGYTF. The CDR3 region has the DNA TGTGCCAGCAGCCGACTTGTTAGTCCTGGCTACACCTTC.

This clonotype was counted many times. The chain links TRBV5-4 to TRBJ2-5; unclear D gene. CDR3 length equals 12 residues. Germline CDR1 and CDR2: SGHNT and YYREEE (reference sequence). The ends were cut back, 3 bases at V and 1 base at J, with 4 bases in the middle. The CDR3 reads CASSSPQETQYF. In DNA, the CDR3 is TGTGCCAGCAGCTCCCCCCAAGAGACCCAGTACTTC.

The chain recombines TRBV20-1 with TRBJ2-2; D call uncertain. Trimming left V 0 bases short and J 4 bases short, with 18 bases between. This CDR3 is built from 17 residues. In germline, CDR1 is DFQATT, CDR2 SNEGSKA (reference sequence). The chain's CDR3 is CSARDSRIMRGTGELFF. CDR3 DNA: TGCAGTGCTAGAGATTCAAGGATTATGCGTGGCACCGGGGAGCTGTTTTTT.

This clonotype was detected ten times or more. J is TRBJ2-7 and V is TRBV2; 7 nucleotides align to TRBD1. Germline V gives CDR1 SNHLY, CDR2 FYNNEI. The length of the CDR3 is 14 residues. After removal of 6 bases from V and 5 bases from J, the junction contained 10 bases not matched to a gene. This CDR3 is CASSRSGTENEQYF. The CDR3 region has the DNA TGTGCCAGCAGCAGATCCGGGACAGAAAACGAGCAGTACTTC. Filled out from reference TRBV2 and TRBJ2-7, the complete variable domain reads EPEVTQTPSHQVTQMGQEVILRCVPISNHLYFYWYRQILGQKVEFLVSFYNNEISEKSEIFDDQFSVERPDGSNFTLKIRSTKLEDSAMYFCASSRSGTENEQYFGPGTRLTVT.

This clonotype was counted at least ten times. The chain uses TRBV5-1 and TRBJ2-2; D possibly corresponds to TRBD1 (7 bases). The CDR3 loop spans 15 amino acids. V was shortened by 3 bases and J by 0 bases, with 9 bases between the two germline ends. The germline CDR1 and CDR2 sequences are SGHRS and YFSETQ. The CDR3 is CASSSGGPNTGELFF. In nucleotides, the CDR3 is TGCGCCAGCAGCTCAGGGGGGCCGAACACCGGGGAGCTGTTTTTT.

This clonotype was observed at least ten times. The chain combines TRBV7-8 with TRBJ1-1; D is unclear. V shed 3 bases and J shed 4 bases, with 12 bases lying between them. The germline V gene has CDR1 SGHVS and CDR2 FQNEAQ. The CDR3 contains 14 residues. The CDR3 protein is CASSLAGEGTEAFF. DNA of the CDR3: TGTGCCAGCAGCTTGGCAGGAGAGGGCACTGAAGCTTTCTTT.

In its sample, this clonotype was seen many times. This chain links TRBV6-2 or TRBV6-3 with TRBJ2-3, with unresolved D. The CDR3 contains 11 residues. CDR1 and CDR2 from the germline V gene are MNHEY and SVGEGT. V was shortened by 2 bases and J by 6 bases, with 3 bases between the two germline ends. The CDR3 loop reads CASSYADTQYF. The CDR3 region has the DNA TGTGCCAGCAGTTACGCGGATACGCAGTATTTT.

Ten or more counts support this clonotype. The rearrangement links TRBV29-1 to TRBJ2-2, with 9 bases that match TRBD1. The CDR3 totals 16 residues. V dropped 4 bases and J dropped 0; count of bases not matched to a gene: 6. Germline V lookup: CDR1 SQVTM, CDR2 ANQGSEA. CDR3 residues: CSVGDRVGSNTGELFF. For the CDR3, the DNA is TGCAGCGTTGGGGACAGGGTGGGATCGAACACCGGGGAGCTGTTTTTT.

This clonotype was seen ten or more times. V and J are TRBV3-1 and TRBJ2-3; TRBD1 is a possible D gene (6 bases). There are 13 residues in the CDR3. V lost 5 bases and J lost 5, with 11 bases in between. Germline V gives CDR1 LGHDT, CDR2 YNNKEL (reference sequence). DNA for the CDR3: TGTGCCAGCAGCTTGGGGGCGGGAGATACGCAGTATTTT. Its protein is CASSLGAGDTQYF.

This clonotype was seen ten or more times. This sequence joins TRBV12-3 or TRBV12-4 and TRBJ2-1; 13 bases are a match to TRBD2. V lost 7 bases to trimming and J lost 5 bases; unmatched junction nucleotides: 5. The CDR3 is 15 amino acids. CDR3 sequence reads: CASTLTSGGHNEQFF. The CDR3 nucleotides read TGTGCCAGCACCTTGACTAGCGGGGGGCACAATGAGCAGTTCTTC.

In its sample, this clonotype was seen many times. The V and J genes are TRBV2 and TRBJ1-1; D not resolved. Per the germline V gene, CDR1 is SNHLY and CDR2 is FYNNEI. There are 14 residues in the CDR3. Trimming took 1 base from V and 2 from J, leaving 8 bases between them. CDR3 nucleotides: TGTGCCAGCAGTGAAGAGGCACTTAACACTGAAGCTTTCTTT. This gives the protein CASSEEALNTEAFF.

V usage is TRBV30 and J usage is TRBJ2-2, with D maybe TRBD1 (5 bases). Germline V gene data show CDR1 as GTSNPN and CDR2 as SVGIG (reference sequence). Trimming took 4 bases from V and 1 from J, leaving 16 bases between them. The CDR3 totals 16 residues. CDR3 amino acids: CAWTGKSRRNTGELFF. The CDR3 nucleotides read TGTGCCTGGACAGGGAAGAGCAGGCGGAACACCGGGGAGCTGTTTTTT.

With regard to this clonotype: A much larger clone lies one base from this, so it may be a read error. J is TRBJ2-1 and V is TRBV7-9; tentatively, D is TRBD1 (5 bases). CDR3 length: 13 amino acids. Germline CDR1 and CDR2: SEHNR and FQNEAQ (reference sequence). The CDR3 region is CVSSWGHGNEQFF. CDR3 sequence (DNA): TGTGTCAGCAGCTGGGGCCATGGGAATGAGCAGTTCTTC.

This clonotype was picked up a small number of times. The CDR3 is CASSPWGQNTYEQYF. The CDR3 DNA reads TGTGCCAGCAGCCCATGGGGACAGAACACCTACGAGCAGTACTTC. The chain is built from TRBV5-5 and TRBJ2-7, with 7 nucleotides matching TRBD1. This CDR3 comprises 15 residues. V lost 4 bases, J lost 2 bases, and 9 bases stayed unmatched. From germline, CDR1 is SGHKS and CDR2 YYEKEE (reference sequence). Complete variable domain (other parts from reference TRBV5-5 and TRBJ2-7): DAGVTQSPTHLIKTRGQQVTLRCSPISGHKSVSWYQQVLGQGPQFIFQYYEKEERGRGNFPDRFSARQFPNYSSELNVNALLLGDSALYLCASSPWGQNTYEQYFGPGTRLTVT.

At least ten counts were recorded for this clonotype. The chain carries TRBV2 and TRBJ1-5; D is possibly TRBD1 (6 bases). The CDR3 extends over 14 amino acids. CDR1 is SNHLY and CDR2 is FYNNEI in the germline V gene. Trimming took off 3 bases at V and 9 bases at J, with 15 bases between the two ends. CDR3 coding DNA: TGTGCCAGCAGTGAGAGGCAGGGGTTACTGCCCCAGCATTTT. The encoded protein is CASSERQGLLPQHF.

This clonotype was picked up many times. Here the CDR3 reads CAARLAGSTDTQYF. CDR3 nucleotides: TGTGCCGCCAGACTAGCGGGCAGCACAGATACGCAGTATTTT. This chain links TRBV30 with TRBJ2-3, with TRBD2 matching 10 bases. CDR3 size: 14 residues. CDR1 is GTSNPN, CDR2 SVGIG, per germline (reference sequence). V dropped 8 bases and J dropped 0; count of bases not matched to a gene: 5.

The chain is built from TRBV6-2 or TRBV6-3 and TRBJ2-7; 9 bases match TRBD1. This CDR3 contains 14 residues. The germline V gene encodes CDR1 MNHEY and CDR2 SVGEGT. The V segment lost 4 bases and the J segment 7 bases; nucleotides outside the gene matches: 8. CDR3 nucleotides: TGTGCCAGCAGTTCCTGGAGACAGGGGGAAGAGCAGTACTTC. Translated: CASSSWRQGEEQYF.

This clonotype was counted at least ten times. The V gene is TRBV20-1, the J gene TRBJ2-3; D perhaps matches TRBD2 (5 bases). Trimming left V 5 bases short and J 3 bases short, with 15 bases between. Germline assignment: CDR1 DFQATT and CDR2 SNEGSKA (reference sequence). CDR3 size: 14 residues. CDR3 DNA sequence: TGCAGTGCTTCCCCTCTACTAGATACAGATACGCAGTATTTT. Translating gives CSASPLLDTDTQYF.

In its sample, this clonotype was seen many times. CDR3 bases: TGTGCCAGCAGCGTAGCTACGGGGGGGTCCACAGATACGCAGTATTTT. Its protein is CASSVATGGSTDTQYF. The V call is TRBV9, the J call TRBJ2-3, with 8 bases matching TRBD2. CDR1 and CDR2 from the germline V gene are SGDLS and YYNGEE. There are 16 residues in the CDR3. V gave up 0 bases and J gave up 2 bases; unmatched junction bases: 5.

This clonotype occurred many times. The gene calls are TRBV7-2 and TRBJ2-7; 9 bases fit TRBD1. Germline V lookup: CDR1 SGHTA, CDR2 FQGNSA. With V trimmed by 0 bases and J by 7 bases, 7 bases remained unmatched. The CDR3 contains 15 residues. This CDR3 is CASSLAGTGHGEQYF. The CDR3 bases are TGTGCCAGCAGCTTAGCCGGGACAGGGCATGGAGAGCAGTACTTC.

This chain connects TRBV11-2 to TRBJ2-2; D may match TRBD1 or TRBD2 (6 bases each). Germline-derived CDR1 and CDR2 are SGHAT and FQNNGV. V lost 5 bases, J lost 4 bases, and 14 bases lay in between. CDR3 length equals 15 residues. The CDR3 DNA follows: TGTGCCAGCAGCCCCAAGGGGGGAGGCACCGGGGAGCTGTTTTTT. Translated, it gives CASSPKGGGTGELFF.

In this sample, this clonotype turned up many times. The chain's CDR3 is CASRDFGSYEQYF. The DNA for the CDR3 is TGCGCCAGCAGAGATTTTGGGTCCTACGAGCAGTACTTC. This sequence joins TRBV5-1 and TRBJ2-7; D not certain. V lost 5 bases, J lost 1 base, and 10 bases lay in between. The CDR3 is 13 amino acids. Germline values: CDR1 SGHRS, CDR2 YFSETQ.

This clonotype was observed at least ten times. The genes are TRBV2 and TRBJ2-5; D is perhaps TRBD1 (6 bases). The CDR3 contains 15 residues. The V gene's germline CDR1 is SNHLY and CDR2 FYNNEI. The V gene lost 7 bases and the J gene lost 5 bases, with 20 bases spanning the gap. The CDR3 DNA follows: TGTGCCAGCACCCCTCTGAGGGGGTTGTTGGAGACCCAGTACTTC. Translation: CASTPLRGLLETQYF.